Listed below are T cell receptor beta chains from one sample, sequenced in a study of cytomegalovirus exposure and HLA in healthy donors. The table came from immunoSEQ multiplex PCR; TCRdb's copy has only in-frame clones and leaves some out. The table records about 220,000 clones, 82% of them present only once. The sample comprised PBMCs. The receptors here all came from a woman aged 40-49 years in good health and CMV-seropositive. CDR3s include the opening cysteine and the closing phenylalanine or tryptophan. A D gene is named only where the DNA matches it firmly. Not every row has a clone size; where given, it reads once, few, many or a size class.

DNA: TGTGCCACCAGCGTACCCGGGACTTCCATATACAATGAGCAGTTCTTC
CDR3: CATSVPGTSIYNEQFF
J: TRBJ2-1
V: TRBV15
D: NA
size: NA

DNA: TGTGCCAGCAGCCCACAGGTATATGGCTACACCTTC
CDR3: CASSPQVYGYTF
J: TRBJ1-2
V: TRBV7-9
D: NA
size: few

DNA: TGTGCCAGCAGCGTAGGCCCGGGGAGAGCAGGAAACACCATATATTTT
CDR3: CASSVGPGRAGNTIYF
J: TRBJ1-3
V: TRBV9
D: NA
size: few

DNA: TGTGCCAGGGGGGCCGACACCGGGGAGCTGTTTTTT
CDR3: CARGADTGELFF
J: TRBJ2-2
V: TRBV7-9
D: NA
size: few

DNA: TGTGCCAGCAGCCGTTCCGGGACTAGCTGGCCCGAGCAGTACTTC
CDR3: CASSRSGTSWPEQYF
J: TRBJ2-7
V: TRBV11-2
D: TRBD2
size: NA

DNA: TGCAGCGTTTCCTCGAGGGGGCCCAATCAGCCCCAGCATTTT
CDR3: CSVSSRGPNQPQHF
J: TRBJ1-5
V: TRBV29-1
D: TRBD1
size: once

DNA: TGTGCCAGCAGCTTCGGGGGTTCTGGTCAGCCCCAGCATTTT
CDR3: CASSFGGSGQPQHF
J: TRBJ1-5
V: TRBV5-4
D: NA
size: NA

DNA: TGTGCCAGCAGCCGGTACAATGAGCAGTTCTTC
CDR3: CASSRYNEQFF
J: TRBJ2-1
V: TRBV5-6
D: NA
size: once

DNA: TGTGCCAGCAGCCAATTTCAGGGGGAGGAGGAAAAACTGTTTTTT
CDR3: CASSQFQGEEEKLFF
J: TRBJ1-4
V: TRBV14
D: TRBD1
size: NA

DNA: TGTGCCAGCAGCCAACTCAGGGACACTGAAGCTTTCTTT
CDR3: CASSQLRDTEAFF
J: TRBJ1-1
V: TRBV7-3
D: NA
size: NA

DNA: TGTGCCAGCAGCTTAAGCGGATCTAACAATGAGCAGTTCTTC
CDR3: CASSLSGSNNEQFF
J: TRBJ2-1
V: TRBV7-3
D: NA
size: NA

DNA: TGTGCCAGCAGCTTAGCGTTTCAGGGTCTCTACGAGCAGTACTTC
CDR3: CASSLAFQGLYEQYF
J: TRBJ2-7
V: TRBV7-2
D: NA
size: NA

DNA: TGTGCCAGCAGTGACTCGAGAGCGGGAGGGTATAATGAGCAGTTCTTC
CDR3: CASSDSRAGGYNEQFF
J: TRBJ2-1
V: TRBV6-4
D: TRBD2
size: NA

DNA: TGTGCCAGCAGGAGGGAGGGTTTCGGGAACGGCTACACCTTC
CDR3: CASRREGFGNGYTF
J: TRBJ1-2
V: TRBV2
D: NA
size: NA